The sequence of this TCR beta chain was determined in a study of blood T cell repertoires in COVID-19. Turning to the study itself: The analysed material was cDNA or gDNA that came from T cells, B-cell-depleted T cells, or PBMCs.

Using immunoSEQ multiplex PCR, the repertoire was profiled, and TCRdb retains in-frame clones only, with some absent. The table records roughly 240,000 clones, 70% to 90% of them present only once. The participants were between 18 and 89 years old and came from about two dozen US areas. Allocation to cohorts depended on clinical history reported by the participants. Exposed study participants had met a COVID-19 case within 2 weeks before entry. The sequence derives from a man in his forties or fifties who had been exposed to COVID-19. The material sequenced was PBMCs or T cells enriched from blood (not recorded which).

The CDR3 nucleotides read TGTGCCAGCCAGGGGCTTGGGGGCTCCTACGAGCAGTACTTC. Translation gives CASQGLGGSYEQYF. The chain links TRBV28 to TRBJ2-7; D may be TRBD1 (6 bases). This CDR3 is built from 14 residues. The germline V gene encodes CDR1 MDHEN and CDR2 SYDVKM. V dropped 8 bases and J dropped 0 bases, with 14 bases sitting between them.